The text below deals with one T cell receptor beta chain. What it binds is unknown. This sample is part of a study of T cell responses to AZD1222 COVID-19 vaccine. The germline V gene encodes CDR1 SGHNT and CDR2 YYREEE (reference sequence). The CDR3 loop spans 14 amino acids. Trimming pared 4 bases from V and 8 bases from J, leaving 16 bases between. The assay was immunoSEQ multiplex PCR, and TCRdb's table has in-frame clones only and misses some. The sample carries approximately 85,000 clones, around 85% recorded once. General study findings and limits: Seropositive at baseline were only a handful of AZD1222 recipients.

The specimen comprised peripheral blood, sampled on day 0 of AZD1222 vaccination. This receptor was identified in an adult in good health. The chain combines TRBV5-4 with TRBJ2-1; TRBD2 might be the D (7 bases). The CDR3 reads CASSPDSGGDEQFF. The CDR3 DNA reads TGTGCCAGCAGCCCCGATTCGGGGGGCGATGAGCAGTTCTTC.